This is a list of T cell receptor beta chains from one sample in a study of T cell responses to AZD1222 COVID-19 vaccine. Some clones are missing from TCRdb's copy, which holds only in-frame ones; the method was immunoSEQ multiplex PCR. The sample lists around 110,000 clones, 85% to 95% seen once, with about 3% in the top ten. The specimen was peripheral blood, collected on day 0 of AZD1222 vaccination. The source of these receptors is an adult in good health. Each CDR3 is given with its conserved first and last residue. The order of the fields is V gene, D gene, J gene, clone size, CDR3 protein, CDR3 DNA. The D gene is left open where the match is weak. Some rows have no size entry. The others give once, few or many, or a class for an expanded clone.

TRBV27,.,TRBJ1-1,.,CASNWGGQALTEAFF,TGTGCCAGCAATTGGGGAGGGCAGGCTTTAACTGAAGCTTTCTTT
TRBV21-1,.,TRBJ2-2,.,CASSVKPGLAARTGELFF,TGTGCCAGCAGCGTGAAACCGGGACTAGCTGCACGCACCGGGGAGCTGTTTTTT
TRBV12-3/TRBV12-4,.,TRBJ1-5,.,CASRRYSNQPQHF,TGTGCCAGCAGAAGATATAGCAATCAGCCCCAGCATTTT
TRBV29-1,.,TRBJ2-7,.,CSATEITTYEQYF,TGCAGCGCAACGGAGATAACCACCTACGAGCAGTACTTC
TRBV19,TRBD1,TRBJ2-2,.,CASRTGLFPGELFF,TGTGCCAGTCGGACAGGGCTCTTCCCCGGGGAGCTGTTTTTT
TRBV9,.,TRBJ1-3,.,CASSPGTSSGNTIYF,TGTGCCAGCAGCCCTGGGACAAGCTCTGGAAACACCATATATTTT
TRBV7-9,.,TRBJ2-1,.,CASSFVGYNEQFF,TGTGCCAGCAGCTTTGTGGGCTACAATGAGCAGTTCTTC
TRBV9,TRBD2,TRBJ2-1,once,CASTPPGGYNEQFF,TGTGCCAGCACCCCCCCGGGAGGCTACAATGAGCAGTTCTTC
TRBV11-2,.,TRBJ2-2,.,CASSFRELFF,TGTGCCAGCAGCTTTAGGGAGCTGTTTTTT
TRBV6-5,.,TRBJ2-1,.,CASRLGVGEQFF,TGTGCCAGCAGACTAGGGGTCGGTGAGCAGTTCTTC
TRBV19,.,TRBJ1-6,.,CASTLGRGIGPLHF,TGTGCCAGTACCTTGGGCAGGGGTATAGGGCCCCTCCACTTT
TRBV19,.,TRBJ2-1,.,CASSIARARASYNEQFF,TGTGCCAGTAGTATTGCTCGGGCTAGAGCGAGTTACAATGAGCAGTTCTTC
TRBV2,TRBD1,TRBJ2-7,.,CARGHGTGVSEQYF,TGTGCCAGGGGCCACGGGACAGGGGTTAGCGAGCAGTACTTC
TRBV2,TRBD1,TRBJ2-1,.,CASTLDRYNEQFF,TGTGCCAGCACCCTGGACAGGTACAATGAGCAGTTCTTC
TRBV18,.,TRBJ1-6,.,CASSPRETNSPLHF,TGTGCCAGCTCACCAAGGGAAACCAATTCACCCCTCCACTTT
TRBV28,.,TRBJ1-6,.,CASSTEYPSSPLHF,TGTGCCAGCAGTACAGAATACCCTAGTTCACCCCTCCACTTT
TRBV30,TRBD2,TRBJ2-1,.,CAWSVSLVGRSVSYNEQFF,TGTGCCTGGAGTGTATCCCTTGTCGGGAGGTCGGTTTCCTACAATGAGCAGTTCTTC
TRBV5-1,.,TRBJ1-4,.,CASSPTGSNEKLFF,TGCGCCAGCAGCCCCACGGGATCAAATGAAAAACTGTTTTTT
TRBV7-2,.,TRBJ2-5,.,CASSFRQMETQYF,TGTGCCAGCAGCTTTCGGCAGATGGAGACCCAGTACTTC
TRBV20-1,TRBD2,TRBJ2-7,.,CSASRASGRNYEQYF,TGCAGTGCTAGTCGGGCTAGCGGGAGGAACTACGAGCAGTACTTC
TRBV7-9,TRBD2,TRBJ2-1,.,CASSPTLAGSYNEQFF,TGTGCCAGCAGCCCGACACTAGCGGGGTCCTACAATGAGCAGTTCTTC
TRBV19,.,TRBJ2-1,.,CASSPQYNEQFF,TGTGCCAGTAGTCCTCAGTACAATGAGCAGTTCTTC
TRBV27,.,TRBJ1-1,.,CASSLSVTLNTEAFF,TGTGCCAGCAGTTTATCGGTCACACTGAACACTGAAGCTTTCTTT
TRBV10-3,.,TRBJ1-2,.,CAISGESGGASGYTF,TGTGCCATCAGTGGAGAAAGCGGCGGTGCGAGTGGCTACACCTTC
TRBV12-3/TRBV12-4,.,TRBJ1-5,.,CAAGEGDEPQHF,TGTGCCGCGGGGGAGGGGGACGAGCCCCAGCATTTT
TRBV2,TRBD1,TRBJ1-2,.,CASSGALGQGEGYTF,TGTGCCAGCAGCGGCGCTCTGGGACAGGGGGAAGGCTACACCTTC
TRBV27,TRBD1,TRBJ2-1,.,CASSSQTGVEFF,TGTGCCAGCAGTTCCCAGACAGGGGTGGAGTTCTTC
TRBV4-1,TRBD1,TRBJ1-6,.,CASSQPGGSGNSPLHF,TGCGCCAGCAGCCAACCAGGGGGAAGTGGAAATTCACCCCTCCACTTT
TRBV24-1,.,TRBJ2-7,.,CATSDSRSSSYEQYF,TGTGCCACCAGTGATTCGCGCAGTAGCTCCTACGAGCAGTACTTC
TRBV3-1/TRBV3-2,.,TRBJ2-3,.,CAGSQERGYTDTQYF,TGTGCCGGCAGCCAAGAGAGGGGATACACAGATACGCAGTATTTT
TRBV19,TRBD1,TRBJ1-1,.,CASSMSGGNTEAFF,TGTGCCAGTAGTATGTCAGGGGGCAACACTGAAGCTTTCTTT
TRBV6-6,TRBD1,TRBJ1-4,.,CASRGTAPNEKLFF,TGTGCCAGCAGGGGGACAGCCCCTAATGAAAAACTGTTTTTT
TRBV6-5,.,TRBJ2-1,.,CASTPLRPGDNEQFF,TGTGCCAGCACCCCTTTGAGGCCCGGGGACAATGAGCAGTTCTTC
TRBV5-6,.,TRBJ2-5,.,CASSLLGANNQETQYF,TGTGCCAGCAGCTTACTGGGGGCCAATAATCAAGAGACCCAGTACTTC
TRBV5-6,.,TRBJ2-4,.,CASSLYVSPDQNIQYF,TGTGCCAGCAGCTTGTATGTCAGCCCGGACCAAAACATTCAGTACTTC
TRBV12-3/TRBV12-4,.,TRBJ1-2,.,CASSGPLEGYTF,TGTGCCAGCTCCGGGCCGCTGGAAGGCTACACCTTC
TRBV19,.,TRBJ2-5,.,CASSTPTSLETQYF,TGTGCCAGTAGTACGCCAACTAGTTTGGAGACCCAGTACTTC
TRBV30,TRBD1,TRBJ2-7,.,CAWSVSGGAEQYF,TGTGCCTGGAGTGTGTCAGGGGGCGCCGAGCAGTACTTC
TRBV7-8,.,TRBJ1-1,.,CASSSPFISTGMNTEAFF,TGTGCCAGCAGCTCGCCGTTCATTAGTACAGGGATGAACACTGAAGCTTTCTTT
TRBV6-5,TRBD1,TRBJ1-1,.,CASSWDRAGTEAFF,TGTGCCAGCAGTTGGGACAGGGCTGGCACTGAAGCTTTCTTT
TRBV29-1,.,TRBJ2-7,.,CSVSDFGDEQYF,TGCAGCGTTTCGGATTTCGGGGACGAGCAGTACTTC
TRBV3-1/TRBV3-2,.,TRBJ1-5,.,CASSQDRGQPQHF,TGTGCCAGCAGCCAAGATAGAGGACAGCCCCAGCATTTT
TRBV9,.,TRBJ1-1,.,CASSVAGYTEAFF,TGTGCCAGCAGCGTGGCAGGCTACACTGAAGCTTTCTTT
TRBV30,TRBD1,TRBJ2-1,.,CAWSSGQGANNEQFF,TGTGCCTGGAGCTCGGGACAGGGGGCAAACAATGAGCAGTTCTTC
TRBV5-5,.,TRBJ2-7,.,CASSRAYEQYF,TGTGCCAGCAGCCGAGCCTACGAGCAGTACTTC
TRBV30,.,TRBJ2-1,.,CAWSATTDYNEQFF,TGTGCCTGGAGTGCAACGACGGACTACAATGAGCAGTTCTTC
TRBV7-2,.,TRBJ2-7,.,CASSLGLLSYEQYF,TGTGCCAGCAGCTTAGGACTTTTATCCTACGAGCAGTACTTC
TRBV18,TRBD1,TRBJ2-7,.,CASAGGGQGYYEQYF,TGTGCCAGCGCAGGCGGCGGACAGGGGTACTACGAGCAGTACTTC
TRBV3-1/TRBV3-2,.,TRBJ2-4,.,CASSPRPQDIQYF,TGTGCCAGCAGCCCCCGGCCCCAGGACATTCAGTACTTC
TRBV4-2,.,TRBJ2-1,.,CASSQDNRNEQFF,TGTGCCAGCAGCCAAGATAATCGGAATGAGCAGTTCTTC